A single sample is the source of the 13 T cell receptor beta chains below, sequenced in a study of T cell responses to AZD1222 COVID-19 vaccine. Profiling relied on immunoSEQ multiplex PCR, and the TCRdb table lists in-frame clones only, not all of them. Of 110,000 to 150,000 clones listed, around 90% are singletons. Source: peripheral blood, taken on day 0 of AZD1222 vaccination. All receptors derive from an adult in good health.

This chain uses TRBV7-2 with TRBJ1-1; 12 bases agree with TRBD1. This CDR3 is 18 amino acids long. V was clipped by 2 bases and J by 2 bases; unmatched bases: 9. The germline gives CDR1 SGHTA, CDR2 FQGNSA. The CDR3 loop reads CASSLTLGTGGRNTEAFF. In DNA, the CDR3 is TGTGCCAGCAGCTTAACACTTGGGACAGGGGGCCGAAACACTGAAGCTTTCTTT.

CDR3: CASSQLSAGSYEQYF. The CDR3 region has the DNA TGTGCCAGCAGCCAATTATCAGCGGGGAGTTATGAGCAGTACTTC. The J gene is TRBJ2-7, the V gene TRBV14; 7 bases line up with TRBD2. Germline V lookup: CDR1 SGHDN, CDR2 FVKESK. V lost 2 bases, J lost 7 bases, and 11 bases stayed unmatched. The CDR3 runs to 15 residues. The full variable domain, completed using reference TRBV14 and TRBJ2-7, is EAGVTQFPSHSVIEKGQTVTLRCDPISGHDNLYWYRRVMGKEIKFLLHFVKESKQDESGMPNNRFLAERTGGTYSTLKVQPAELEDSGVYFCASSQLSAGSYEQYFGPGTRLTVT.

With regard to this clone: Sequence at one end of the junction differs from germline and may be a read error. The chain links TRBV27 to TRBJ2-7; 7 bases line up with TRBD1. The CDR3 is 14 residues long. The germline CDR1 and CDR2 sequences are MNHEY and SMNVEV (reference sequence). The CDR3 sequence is CASTQTTGVTRYFF. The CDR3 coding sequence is TGTGCCAGCACCCAGACTACAGGGGTGACAAGGTATTTTTTC.

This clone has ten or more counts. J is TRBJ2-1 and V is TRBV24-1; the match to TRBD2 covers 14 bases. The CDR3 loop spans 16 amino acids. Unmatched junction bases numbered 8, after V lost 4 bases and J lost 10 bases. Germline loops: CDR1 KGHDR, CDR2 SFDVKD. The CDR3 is CATSELTSGRAGEQFF. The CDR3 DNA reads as TGTGCCACCAGTGAGTTGACTAGCGGGAGGGCCGGAGAGCAGTTCTTC.

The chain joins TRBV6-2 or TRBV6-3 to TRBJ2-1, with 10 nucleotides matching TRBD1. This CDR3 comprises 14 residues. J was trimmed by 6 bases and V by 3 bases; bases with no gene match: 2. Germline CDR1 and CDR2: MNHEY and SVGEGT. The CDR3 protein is CASSYRTGGNEQFF. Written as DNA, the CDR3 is TGTGCCAGCAGTTATCGGACAGGGGGCAATGAGCAGTTCTTC.

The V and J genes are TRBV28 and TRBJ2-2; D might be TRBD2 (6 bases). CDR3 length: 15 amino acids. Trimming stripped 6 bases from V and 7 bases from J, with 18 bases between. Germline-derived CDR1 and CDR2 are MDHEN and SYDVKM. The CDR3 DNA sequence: TGTGCCAGCAGCACGAACGGGGGAGGCGGCGGGGAGCTGTTTTTT. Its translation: CASSTNGGGGGELFF.

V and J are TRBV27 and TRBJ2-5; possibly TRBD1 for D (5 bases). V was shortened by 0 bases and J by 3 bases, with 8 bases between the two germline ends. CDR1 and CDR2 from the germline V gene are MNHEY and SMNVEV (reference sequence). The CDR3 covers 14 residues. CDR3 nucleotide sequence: TGTGCCAGCAGTTTATCCCAGGGTAAAGAGACCCAGTACTTC. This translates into CASSLSQGKETQYF.

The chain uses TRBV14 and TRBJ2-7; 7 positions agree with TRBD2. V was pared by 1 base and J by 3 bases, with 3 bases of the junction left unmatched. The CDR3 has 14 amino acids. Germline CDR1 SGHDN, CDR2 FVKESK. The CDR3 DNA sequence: TGTGCCAGCAGCCAAGGGAGCGGGAACTACGAGCAGTACTTC. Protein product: CASSQGSGNYEQYF. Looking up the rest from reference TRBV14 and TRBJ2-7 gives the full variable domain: EAGVTQFPSHSVIEKGQTVTLRCDPISGHDNLYWYRRVMGKEIKFLLHFVKESKQDESGMPNNRFLAERTGGTYSTLKVQPAELEDSGVYFCASSQGSGNYEQYFGPGTRLTVT.

CDR3 residues: CASSHEHGTGELFF. The CDR3 nucleotides read TGTGCCAGCAGTCACGAGCATGGCACCGGGGAGCTGTTTTTT. The V and J genes are TRBV14 and TRBJ2-2, with D hard to call. CDR1 SGHDN and CDR2 FVKESK come from the germline V gene. The germline V and J ends were trimmed by 6 bases and 4 bases, with 12 bases remaining between them. The CDR3 is 14 residues long. Full variable domain (outside the CDR3, taken from reference TRBV14 and TRBJ2-2): EAGVTQFPSHSVIEKGQTVTLRCDPISGHDNLYWYRRVMGKEIKFLLHFVKESKQDESGMPNNRFLAERTGGTYSTLKVQPAELEDSGVYFCASSHEHGTGELFFGEGSRLTVL.

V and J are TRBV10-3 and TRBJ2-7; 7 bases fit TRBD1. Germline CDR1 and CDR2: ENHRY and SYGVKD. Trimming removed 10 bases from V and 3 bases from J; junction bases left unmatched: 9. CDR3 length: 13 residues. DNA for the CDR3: TGTGCCACCCGGCCCGGGACAGTCTACGAGCAGTACTTC. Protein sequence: CATRPGTVYEQYF.

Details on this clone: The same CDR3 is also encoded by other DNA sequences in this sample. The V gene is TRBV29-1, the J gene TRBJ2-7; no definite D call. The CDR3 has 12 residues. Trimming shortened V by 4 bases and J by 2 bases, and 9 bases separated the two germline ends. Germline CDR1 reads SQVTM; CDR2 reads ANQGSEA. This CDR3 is CSVAQGTYEQYF. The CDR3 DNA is TGCAGCGTTGCCCAAGGTACCTACGAGCAGTACTTC.

The CDR3 DNA follows: TGTGCCAGCAGTTATCTAGGTTCGAACACAGATACGCAGTATTTT. Translated: CASSYLGSNTDTQYF. The chain carries TRBV6-5 and TRBJ2-3; D is undetermined. Per the germline V gene, CDR1 is MNHEY and CDR2 is SVGAGI. The CDR3 loop spans 15 amino acids. The V gene lost 3 bases and the J gene lost 2 bases, with 12 bases spanning the gap.

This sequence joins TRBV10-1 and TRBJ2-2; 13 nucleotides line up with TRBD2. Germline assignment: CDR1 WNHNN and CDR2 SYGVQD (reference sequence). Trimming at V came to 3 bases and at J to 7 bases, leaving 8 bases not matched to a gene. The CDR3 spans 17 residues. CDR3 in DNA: TGCGCCAGCAGTGAACTAGCGGGAGGGGCTGATCACGGGGAGCTGTTTTTT. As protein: CASSELAGGADHGELFF.